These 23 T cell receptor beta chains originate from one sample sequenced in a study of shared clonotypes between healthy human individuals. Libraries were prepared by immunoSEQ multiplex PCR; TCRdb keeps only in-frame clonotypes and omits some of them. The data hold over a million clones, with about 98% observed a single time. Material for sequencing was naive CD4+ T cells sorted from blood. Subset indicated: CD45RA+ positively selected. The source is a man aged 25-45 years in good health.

CDR3 protein: CAISDARGGGYNEQFF. The CDR3 coding sequence is TGTGCCATCAGTGACGCCCGGGGCGGGGGCTACAATGAGCAGTTCTTC. The chain links TRBV10-3 to TRBJ2-1; 7 nucleotides agree with TRBD2. After removal of 3 bases from V and 3 bases from J, the junction contained 8 bases not matched to a gene. The CDR3 covers 16 residues. Looked up from germline, CDR1 is ENHRY and CDR2 is SYGVKD.

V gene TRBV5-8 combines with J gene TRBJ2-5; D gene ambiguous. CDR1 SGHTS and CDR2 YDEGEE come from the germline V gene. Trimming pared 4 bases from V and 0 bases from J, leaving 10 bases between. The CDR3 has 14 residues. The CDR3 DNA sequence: TGTGCCAGCAGCCGGCTTAGGGACCAAGAGACCCAGTACTTC. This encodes CASSRLRDQETQYF.

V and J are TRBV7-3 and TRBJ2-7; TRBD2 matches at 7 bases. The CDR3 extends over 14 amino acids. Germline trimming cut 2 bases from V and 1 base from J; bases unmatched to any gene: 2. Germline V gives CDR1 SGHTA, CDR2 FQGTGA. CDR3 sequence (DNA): TGTGCCAGCAGCTTAGAGGGACTATCCTACGAGCAGTACTTC. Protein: CASSLEGLSYEQYF.

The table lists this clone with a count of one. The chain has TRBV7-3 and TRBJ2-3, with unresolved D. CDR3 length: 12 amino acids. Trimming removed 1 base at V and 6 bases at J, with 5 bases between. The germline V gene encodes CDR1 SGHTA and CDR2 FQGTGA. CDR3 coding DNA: TGTGCCAGCAGCTTAATGGGGGATACGCAGTATTTT. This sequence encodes CASSLMGDTQYF. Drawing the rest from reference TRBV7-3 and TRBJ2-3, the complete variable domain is GAGVSQTPSNKVTEKGKYVELRCDPISGHTALYWYRQSLGQGPEFLIYFQGTGAADDSGLPNDRFFAVRPEGSVSTLKIQRTERGDSAVYLCASSLMGDTQYFGPGTRLTVL.

DNA of the CDR3: TGTGCCATCAGTGGGGCAACAGGCTCCTATGGCTACACCTTC. It translates to CAISGATGSYGYTF. The J gene is TRBJ1-2, the V gene TRBV10-3; a possible D gene is TRBD1 (5 bases). Germline assignment: CDR1 ENHRY and CDR2 SYGVKD. Trimming left V 4 bases short and J 4 bases short, with 13 bases between. The CDR3 length is 14 residues.

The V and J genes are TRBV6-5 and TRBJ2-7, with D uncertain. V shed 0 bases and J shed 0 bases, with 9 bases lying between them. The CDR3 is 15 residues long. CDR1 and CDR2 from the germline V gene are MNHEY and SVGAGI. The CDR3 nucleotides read TGTGCCAGCAGTTACTCAGGCAGTACCTCCTACGAGCAGTACTTC. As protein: CASSYSGSTSYEQYF.

CDR3 DNA sequence: TGCAGCACCCACAGGGCCGGCTATGGCTACACCTTC. Translation: CSTHRAGYGYTF. The genes are TRBV29-1 and TRBJ1-2; D might be TRBD1 (6 bases). The ends were cut back, 8 bases at V and 4 bases at J, with 14 bases in the middle. The CDR3 has 12 residues. CDR1 and CDR2 (germline): SQVTM, ANQGSEA.

CDR3 DNA sequence: TGTGCCAGCAGCGTCTTCGTGGGGTCGGGCACTGAAGCTTTCTTT. This codes for CASSVFVGSGTEAFF. J is TRBJ1-1 and V is TRBV9; unclear D gene. The V end was cut by 2 bases, the J end by 4 bases, with 15 bases between. Germline V CDR1 and CDR2: SGDLS, YYNGEE. This CDR3 spans 15 amino acids.

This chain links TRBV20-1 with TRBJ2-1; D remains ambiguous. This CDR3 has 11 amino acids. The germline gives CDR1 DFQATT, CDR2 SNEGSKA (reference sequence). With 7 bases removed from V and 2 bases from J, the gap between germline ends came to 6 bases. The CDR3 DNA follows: TGCAGTGGGGGTACCTACAATGAGCAGTTCTTC. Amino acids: CSGGTYNEQFF.

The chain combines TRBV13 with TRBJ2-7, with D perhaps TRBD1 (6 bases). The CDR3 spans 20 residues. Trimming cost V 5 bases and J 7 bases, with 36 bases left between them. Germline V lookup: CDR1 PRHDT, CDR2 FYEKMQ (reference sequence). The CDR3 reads CASSLFARRLGRGATREQYF. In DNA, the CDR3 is TGTGCCAGCAGCCTCTTTGCCCGACGGCTTGGCAGGGGCGCTACTCGGGAGCAGTACTTC. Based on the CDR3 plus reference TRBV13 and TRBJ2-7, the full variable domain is AAGVIQSPRHLIKEKRETATLKCYPIPRHDTVYWYQQGPGQDPQFLISFYEKMQSDKGSIPDRFSAQQFSDYHSELNMSSLELGDSALYFCASSLFARRLGRGATREQYFGPGTRLTVT.

CDR3 in DNA: TGTGCCAGCAAAGGCACACGGACTTCCTACGAGCAGTACTTC. Residues: CASKGTRTSYEQYF. This sequence joins TRBV27 and TRBJ2-7; D perhaps matches TRBD2 (5 bases). V was cut by 7 bases and J by 1 base, with 14 bases left in between. Germline V gives CDR1 MNHEY, CDR2 SMNVEV (reference sequence). This CDR3 is 14 amino acids long.

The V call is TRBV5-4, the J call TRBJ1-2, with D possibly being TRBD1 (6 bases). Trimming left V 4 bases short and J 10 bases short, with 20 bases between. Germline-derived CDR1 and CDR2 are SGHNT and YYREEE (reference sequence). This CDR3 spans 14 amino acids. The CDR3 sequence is CASSLLQSQGTYTF. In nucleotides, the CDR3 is TGTGCCAGCAGCCTGCTCCAATCACAGGGAACCTACACCTTC.

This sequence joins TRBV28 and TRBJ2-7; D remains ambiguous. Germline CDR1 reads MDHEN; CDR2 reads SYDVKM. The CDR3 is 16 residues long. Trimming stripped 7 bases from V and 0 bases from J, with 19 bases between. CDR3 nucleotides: TGTGCCAGCACGGCGGCAGCACTCCCAAGCTCCTACGAGCAGTACTTC. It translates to CASTAAALPSSYEQYF.

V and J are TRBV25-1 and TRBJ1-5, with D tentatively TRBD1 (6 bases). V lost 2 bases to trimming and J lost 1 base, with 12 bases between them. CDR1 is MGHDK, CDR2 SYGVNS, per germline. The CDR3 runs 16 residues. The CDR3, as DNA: TGTGCCAGCAGTGAAATGGGGGCGGGAAGCAATCAGCCCCAGCATTTT. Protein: CASSEMGAGSNQPQHF.

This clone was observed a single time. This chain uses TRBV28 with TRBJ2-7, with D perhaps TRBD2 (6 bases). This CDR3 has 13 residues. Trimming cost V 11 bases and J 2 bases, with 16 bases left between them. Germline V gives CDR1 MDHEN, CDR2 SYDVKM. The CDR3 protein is CASQGRRAYEQYF. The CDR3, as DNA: TGTGCCTCCCAGGGCAGGAGGGCCTACGAGCAGTACTTC. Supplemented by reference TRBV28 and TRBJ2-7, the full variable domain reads DVKVTQSSRYLVKRTGEKVFLECVQDMDHENMFWYRQDPGLGLRLIYFSYDVKMKEKGDIPEGYSVSREKKERFSLILESASTNQTSMYLCASQGRRAYEQYFGPGTRLTVT.

The CDR3 nucleotides are TGTGCCAGCAGACAGAGGGGAAACACCATATATTTT. Its protein is CASRQRGNTIYF. The chain carries TRBV6-1 and TRBJ1-3; the D is unclear. Germline V gene sequence: CDR1 MNHNS, CDR2 SASEGT. The ends were cut back, 6 bases at V and 4 bases at J, with 7 bases in the middle. The CDR3 spans 12 residues.

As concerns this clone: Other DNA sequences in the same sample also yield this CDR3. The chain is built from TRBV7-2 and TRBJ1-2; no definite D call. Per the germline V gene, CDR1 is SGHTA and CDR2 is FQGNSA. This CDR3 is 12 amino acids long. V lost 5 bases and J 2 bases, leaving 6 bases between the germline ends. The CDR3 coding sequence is TGTGCCAGCAGCCTGCTAAACTATGGCTACACCTTC. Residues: CASSLLNYGYTF.

DNA of the CDR3: TGTGCCAGCAGCGGCCCTGGAGGGGGCGATGGCTACACCTTC. Protein: CASSGPGGGDGYTF. V gene TRBV9 combines with J gene TRBJ1-2; 7 bases line up with TRBD1. Germline CDR1 and CDR2: SGDLS and YYNGEE. This CDR3 comprises 14 residues. V trimming: 3 bases; J trimming: 6 bases; junction bases outside the gene matches: 8.

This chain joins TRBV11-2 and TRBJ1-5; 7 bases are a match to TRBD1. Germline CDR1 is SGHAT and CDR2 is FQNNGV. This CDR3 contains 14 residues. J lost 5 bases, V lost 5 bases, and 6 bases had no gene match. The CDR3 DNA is TGTGCCAGCAGCCAGCAGGGGGGAGATCAGCCCCAGCATTTT. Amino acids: CASSQQGGDQPQHF.

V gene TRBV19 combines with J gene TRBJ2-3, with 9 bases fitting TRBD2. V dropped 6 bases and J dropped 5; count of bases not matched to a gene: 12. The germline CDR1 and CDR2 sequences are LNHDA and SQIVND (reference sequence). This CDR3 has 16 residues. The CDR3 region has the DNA TGTGCCAGTAGCCCAATAAGGCGGGAGGGCCGAGATACGCAGTATTTT. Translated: CASSPIRREGRDTQYF.

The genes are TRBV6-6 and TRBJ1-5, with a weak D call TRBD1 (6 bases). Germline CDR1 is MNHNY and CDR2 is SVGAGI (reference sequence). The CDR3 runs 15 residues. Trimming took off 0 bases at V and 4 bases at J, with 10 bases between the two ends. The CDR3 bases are TGTGCCAGCAGTTACTCGGACAGACTGAATCAGCCCCAGCATTTT. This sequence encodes CASSYSDRLNQPQHF.

CDR3 region: CASSPQGPGANVLTF. CDR3 sequence (DNA): TGTGCCAGCAGCCCCCAGGGCCCTGGGGCCAACGTCCTGACTTTC. The J gene is TRBJ2-6, the V gene TRBV7-2; tentative D call: TRBD1 (5 bases). The CDR3 runs to 15 residues. Germline V gives CDR1 SGHTA, CDR2 FQGNSA. Trimming took 5 bases from V and 2 from J, leaving 10 bases between them.

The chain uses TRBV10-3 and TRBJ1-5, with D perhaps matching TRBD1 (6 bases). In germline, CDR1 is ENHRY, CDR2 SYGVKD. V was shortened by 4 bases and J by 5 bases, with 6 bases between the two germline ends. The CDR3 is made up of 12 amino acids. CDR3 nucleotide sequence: TGTGCCATCAGTGCAGGGGATCAGCCCCAGCATTTT. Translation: CAISAGDQPQHF.